The sequence of this T cell receptor beta chain was determined in a study of OX40 agonist ivuxolimab in advanced cancers. Study-level background: Three dose-escalation patients had partial responses: one with hepatocellular carcinoma and two with cutaneous melanoma.

Using immunoSEQ multiplex PCR, the repertoire was profiled, and TCRdb retains in-frame clones only, with some absent. The sample gives approximately 23,000 clones, 65% to 90% of which show up once; nearly 25% is in the top ten. This clone was found a few times. The sequencing used CD4+ or CD8+ T cells sorted from blood, collected in a trial of the OX40 agonist ivuxolimab. This TCR was recovered from an adult with an advanced solid tumor such as melanoma, head and neck, liver or kidney cancer.

The CDR3 protein is CASSFTQGWEAFF. Here the CDR3 DNA reads TGTGCCAGCAGCTTTACCCAGGGGTGGGAAGCTTTCTTT. The chain has TRBV11-2 and TRBJ1-1; the D gene is possibly TRBD1 (6 bases). The CDR3 loop spans 13 amino acids. In germline, CDR1 is SGHAT, CDR2 FQNNGV. Trimming shortened V by 3 bases and J by 8 bases, and 13 bases separated the two germline ends.